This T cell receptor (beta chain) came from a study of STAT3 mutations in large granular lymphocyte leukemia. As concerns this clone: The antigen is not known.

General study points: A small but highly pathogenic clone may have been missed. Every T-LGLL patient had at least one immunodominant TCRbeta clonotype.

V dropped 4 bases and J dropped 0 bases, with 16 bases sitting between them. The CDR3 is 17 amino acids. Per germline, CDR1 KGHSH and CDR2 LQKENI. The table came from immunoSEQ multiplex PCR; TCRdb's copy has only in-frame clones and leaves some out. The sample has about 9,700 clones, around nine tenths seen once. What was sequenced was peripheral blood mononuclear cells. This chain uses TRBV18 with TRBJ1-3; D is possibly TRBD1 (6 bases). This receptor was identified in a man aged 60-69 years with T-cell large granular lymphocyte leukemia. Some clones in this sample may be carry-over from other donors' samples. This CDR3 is CASSQVTGQNSGNTIYF. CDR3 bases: TGTGCCAGCTCACAAGTAACAGGACAGAACTCTGGAAACACCATATATTTT.